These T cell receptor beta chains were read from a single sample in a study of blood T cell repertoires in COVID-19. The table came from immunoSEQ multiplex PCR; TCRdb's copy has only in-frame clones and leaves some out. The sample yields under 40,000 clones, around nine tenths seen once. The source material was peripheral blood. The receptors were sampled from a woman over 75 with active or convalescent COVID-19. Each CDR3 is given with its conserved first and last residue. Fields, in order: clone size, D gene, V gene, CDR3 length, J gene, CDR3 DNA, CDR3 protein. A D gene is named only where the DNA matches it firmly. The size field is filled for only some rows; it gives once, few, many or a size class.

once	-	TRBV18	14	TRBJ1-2	TGTGCCAGCTCACCACAACAGGGATTCTTTGGCTACACCTTC	CASSPQQGFFGYTF
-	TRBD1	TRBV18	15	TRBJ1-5	TGTGCCAGCTCACAAGGACAGGGTTCGAAACAGCCCCAGCATTTT	CASSQGQGSKQPQHF
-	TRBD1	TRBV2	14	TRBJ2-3	TGTGCCAGCACCACACAGGGGCCCACAGATACGCAGTATTTT	CASTTQGPTDTQYF
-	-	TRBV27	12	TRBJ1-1	TGTGCCAGCAGTCCGCCAGGGGTAAGGGCTTTCTTT	CASSPPGVRAFF
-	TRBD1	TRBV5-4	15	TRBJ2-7	TGTGCCAGCAGCGTGACAGGGGGCGCGGGGTACGAGCAGTACTTC	CASSVTGGAGYEQYF
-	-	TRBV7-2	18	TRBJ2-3	TGTGCCAGCAGCTTAGCGGAGTTTGGGCTAGCAGGCTGGGATACGCAGTATTTT	CASSLAEFGLAGWDTQYF
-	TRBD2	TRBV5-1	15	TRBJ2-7	TGCGCCAGCAGCTTGGTTGCGGGGGGGCCCTACGAGCAGTACTTC	CASSLVAGGPYEQYF
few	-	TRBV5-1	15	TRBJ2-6	TGCGCCAGCAGCTCCGGACTCTCTGGGGCCAACGTCCTGACTTTC	CASSSGLSGANVLTF
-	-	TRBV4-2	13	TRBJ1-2	TGTGCCAGCAGCCAACCGGGAATCTATGGCTACACCTTC	CASSQPGIYGYTF
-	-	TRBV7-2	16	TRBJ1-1	TGTGCCAGCAGCTTCGGGGTGGGACTGTTGAACACTGAAGCTTTCTTT	CASSFGVGLLNTEAFF
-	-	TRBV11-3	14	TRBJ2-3	TGTGCCAGCAGCCCCCGTTGGGCCACAGATACGCAGTATTTT	CASSPRWATDTQYF
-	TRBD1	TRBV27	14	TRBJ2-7	TGTGCCAGCAGGATCCGGGACAGCTCCTACGAGCAGTACTTC	CASRIRDSSYEQYF
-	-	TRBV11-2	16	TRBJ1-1	TGTGCCAGCAGCTTAGCCATCGACAGGATAAACACTGAAGCTTTCTTT	CASSLAIDRINTEAFF
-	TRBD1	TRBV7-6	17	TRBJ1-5	TGTGCCAGCAGCTTAGCTCCGGGACAGGGGCGCAATCAGCCCCAGCATTTT	CASSLAPGQGRNQPQHF
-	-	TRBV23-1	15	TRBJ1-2	TGCGCCAGCAGTCAAGGACTTCCGGCGGGGTATGGCTACACCTTC	CASSQGLPAGYGYTF
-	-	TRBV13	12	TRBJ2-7	TGTGCCAGCAGCCGAGATTCCTACGAGCAGTACTTC	CASSRDSYEQYF
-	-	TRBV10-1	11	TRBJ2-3	TGCGCCAGCAGCGTAGCAGATACGCAGTATTTT	CASSVADTQYF
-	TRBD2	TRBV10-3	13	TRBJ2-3	TGTGCCATCAATCGGGGGGGGTCAGATACGCAGTATTTT	CAINRGGSDTQYF
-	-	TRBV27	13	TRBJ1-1	TGTGCCAGCAGTTTCACAATTAACACTGAAGCTTTCTTT	CASSFTINTEAFF
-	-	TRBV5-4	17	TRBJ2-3	TGTGCCAGCAGCTCCCCGCTCAATTCGGGAGCAAGAGGTACGCAGTATTTT	CASSSPLNSGARGTQYF
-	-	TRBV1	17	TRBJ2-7	TGCACCAGCAGCCCCTCCGGGGTAGAACATTCTGCCTACGAGCAGTACTTC	CTSSPSGVEHSAYEQYF
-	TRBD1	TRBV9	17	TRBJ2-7	TGTGCCAGCAGCGTAGCTGCCCGGACAGGGGGCTTATACGAGCAGTACTTC	CASSVAARTGGLYEQYF
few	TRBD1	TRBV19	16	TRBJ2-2	TGTGCCAGTACCGCACAGGGGGCGCAGGGCACCGGGGAGCTGTTTTTT	CASTAQGAQGTGELFF
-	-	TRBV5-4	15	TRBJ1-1	TGTGCCAGCAGCTTGGGCACAAACCAGAACACTGAAGCTTTCTTT	CASSLGTNQNTEAFF
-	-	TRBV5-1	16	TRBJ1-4	TGCGCCAGCAGCTTGGAGGGAGGTTCAACTAATGAAAAACTGTTTTTT	CASSLEGGSTNEKLFF
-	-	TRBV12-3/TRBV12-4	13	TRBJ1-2	TGTGCCAGCAGTCTCCCCGGGGGAACCGGCTACACCTTC	CASSLPGGTGYTF
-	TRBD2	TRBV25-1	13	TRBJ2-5	TGTGCCAGCAGTGTTCGACTAGCAGAGACCCAGTACTTC	CASSVRLAETQYF
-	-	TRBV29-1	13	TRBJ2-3	TGCAGCGTTGGGTCAGGGCTCGGGGATACGCAGTATTTT	CSVGSGLGDTQYF
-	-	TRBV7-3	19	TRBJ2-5	TGTGCCAGCAGCTTAATAGGAACAGGGATCAGGGGCGCACAAGAGACCCAGTACTTC	CASSLIGTGIRGAQETQYF
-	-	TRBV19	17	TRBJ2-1	TGTGCCAGTAGTATTATGAGGGCACGTCATGGCTACAATGAGCAGTTCTTC	CASSIMRARHGYNEQFF
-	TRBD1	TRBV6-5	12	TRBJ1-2	TGTGCCAGCAGTTCCTCGGACAGGGCTAGCACCTTC	CASSSSDRASTF
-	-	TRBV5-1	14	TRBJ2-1	TGCGCCAGCAGCTTACAGGTTCTCATCGATGAGCAGTTCTTC	CASSLQVLIDEQFF
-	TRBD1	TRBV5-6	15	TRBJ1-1	TGTGCCAGCAGCTATACAAGGACAGGGAAGAGTGAAGCTTTCTTT	CASSYTRTGKSEAFF
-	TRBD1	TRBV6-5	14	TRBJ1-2	TGTGCCAGCAGTCCAGACAGGGGAGGCTATGGCTACACCTTC	CASSPDRGGYGYTF
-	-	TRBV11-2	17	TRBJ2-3	TGTGCCAGCAGCTTAGCCCCACTAGGTAGGGTCACAGATACGCAGTATTTT	CASSLAPLGRVTDTQYF
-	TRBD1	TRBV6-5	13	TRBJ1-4	TGTGCCAGCAGTCGACAGGGATCGGTAAAACTGTTTTTT	CASSRQGSVKLFF